This T cell receptor beta chain was obtained from a study of blood T cell repertoires in COVID-19. Study summary: Acute and convalescent COVID-19 specimens originated in the United States, Italy and Spain. PBMCs, B-cell-depleted T cells, or T cells were the source of the cDNA or gDNA that made up the material.

The V gene lost 2 bases and the J gene lost 0 bases, with 5 bases spanning the gap. CDR3 length: 14 residues. The germline gives CDR1 SEHNR, CDR2 FQNEAQ (reference sequence). In the original analysis: Scientists estimated how many nucleated cells there were by amplifying reference gene primers. The assay was immunoSEQ multiplex PCR, and TCRdb's table has in-frame clones only and misses some. V and J calls and clone size are as listed in that table; D and trimming were resolved from the DNA. This table holds some 98,000 clones, under 90% found once. The sequenced material came from peripheral blood. This TCR came from a human donor in a cohort sampled during active COVID-19. The chain couples TRBV7-9 to TRBJ1-3; D ambiguous. Written as DNA, the CDR3 is TGTGCCAGCAGCTTATCGAGCTCTGGAAACACCATATATTTT. Translated: CASSLSSSGNTIYF.